A single sample is the source of the 29 T cell receptor beta chains below, sequenced in a study of a mutant IDH1 vaccine in newly diagnosed glioma. Which antigens these TCRs recognize remains unknown. Documented time point: week 23, last vaccination. The vaccine gave 300 ug of a 20-mer mutant IDH1 peptide subcutaneously per dose. Profiled with immunoSEQ multiplex PCR; TCRdb holds only in-frame clones, not every one. The sample has 70,000 to 90,000 clones, approximately 85% seen once. Sequences were derived from PBMCs, sampled from a glioma patient whose treatment included an IDH1 peptide vaccine. These receptors were collected from a man aged 25 to 45 with glioma. Some clones in this sample may be carry-over from other donors' samples.

V gene TRBV11-3 combines with J gene TRBJ1-1, with TRBD1 matching over 7 bases. This CDR3 region has 14 residues. V was clipped by 5 bases and J by 1 base; unmatched bases: 4. CDR1 SGHNT and CDR2 YENEEA come from the germline V gene. The CDR3 reads CASSQTGPNTEAFF. CDR3 coding DNA: TGTGCCAGCAGCCAGACAGGGCCGAACACTGAAGCTTTCTTT.

V is TRBV12-5 and J is TRBJ2-3; 8 bases align to TRBD2. With V trimmed by 1 base and J by 7 bases, 4 bases remained unmatched. CDR3 length: 14 residues. CDR1 is LGHNT and CDR2 is FRNRAP in the germline V gene. The CDR3 spells CASGLGGGSNTQYF. The CDR3 DNA is TGTGCTAGTGGTTTGGGCGGGGGGAGCAATACGCAGTATTTT.

The chain is built from TRBV27 and TRBJ2-7; TRBD2 matches 12 bases. J gave up 0 bases and V 5 bases, and 11 bases lay outside the gene matches. The germline V gene has CDR1 MNHEY and CDR2 SMNVEV (reference sequence). CDR3 length: 18 residues. The chain's CDR3 is CASSPRRLAGVLSYEQYF. The CDR3 coding sequence is TGTGCCAGCAGTCCCCGACGACTAGCGGGAGTCCTCTCCTACGAGCAGTACTTC.

The rearrangement uses TRBV7-2 and TRBJ1-3, with D possibly being TRBD1 (6 bases). The germline V and J ends were trimmed by 0 bases and 0 bases, with 12 bases remaining between them. The CDR3 sequence is 17 residues long. Looked up from germline, CDR1 is SGHTA and CDR2 is FQGNSA. CDR3 nucleotide sequence: TGTGCCAGCAGCTTAGCCAGACAGGCGACCTCTGGAAACACCATATATTTT. This encodes CASSLARQATSGNTIYF.

V and J are TRBV6-4 and TRBJ2-3; TRBD2 matches 9 bases. In germline, CDR1 is MRHNA, CDR2 SNTAGT. The trim removed 3 bases at V and 2 bases at J, leaving 9 bases unmatched. This CDR3 has 17 amino acids. The CDR3 protein is CASSEGAGGYNTDTQYF. The CDR3 nucleotides are TGTGCCAGCAGTGAAGGAGCGGGAGGCTATAACACAGATACGCAGTATTTT.

This chain connects TRBV6-6 to TRBJ2-3; perhaps D is TRBD1 or TRBD2 (6 bases each). Germline CDR1 and CDR2: MNHNY and SVGAGI (reference sequence). This CDR3 is 16 amino acids long. Trimming took off 2 bases at V and 2 bases at J, with 14 bases between the two ends. CDR3 in DNA: TGTGCCAGCAGTTACACGGGGGCGGCCCCCACAGATACGCAGTATTTT. It is translated as CASSYTGAAPTDTQYF.

The chain couples TRBV29-1 to TRBJ2-3; 9 bases line up with TRBD1. The CDR3 consists of 14 residues. CDR1 SQVTM and CDR2 ANQGSEA come from the germline V gene. The J segment lost 2 bases and the V segment lost 7 bases, leaving 7 bases of the junction unmatched. CDR3 region: CSGRTGDYTDTQYF. Written as DNA, the CDR3 is TGCAGCGGCCGGACAGGGGATTACACAGATACGCAGTATTTT.

This rearrangement joins TRBV7-7 to TRBJ2-1, with D possibly matching TRBD1 (6 bases). This CDR3 is built from 17 residues. Trimming removed 5 bases from V and 4 bases from J, with 21 bases in between. Germline V CDR1 and CDR2: SSHAT, FNYEAQ (reference sequence). The CDR3 bases are TGTGCCAGCAGCCAAGAGGCAGGGGTTCACCCTTACAATGAGCAGTTCTTC. Amino acid sequence: CASSQEAGVHPYNEQFF.

This clone appeared a single time. V is TRBV27 and J is TRBJ2-3, with 11 bases matching TRBD2. Germline trimming cut 3 bases from V and 3 bases from J; bases unmatched to any gene: 14. The CDR3 loop spans 19 amino acids. CDR1 and CDR2 from the germline V gene are MNHEY and SMNVEV (reference sequence). The CDR3 DNA follows: TGTGCCAGCAGTTTCCGTCCCCCAATAGCGGGAGGGATGACAGATACGCAGTATTTT. Its translation: CASSFRPPIAGGMTDTQYF.

This clone was found once. This chain connects TRBV29-1 to TRBJ2-7; 9 nucleotides agree with TRBD1. Trimming cost V 4 bases and J 2 bases; bases outside gene matches: 6. The CDR3 is 14 residues long. CDR1 is SQVTM and CDR2 is ANQGSEA in the germline V gene. This CDR3 reads CSVGGRQGAYEQYF. In DNA form, the CDR3 reads TGCAGCGTTGGGGGCCGACAGGGGGCCTACGAGCAGTACTTC.

V gene TRBV13 combines with J gene TRBJ1-3, with unresolved D. The germline V and J ends were trimmed by 4 bases and 0 bases, with 10 bases remaining between them. Germline loops: CDR1 PRHDT, CDR2 FYEKMQ (reference sequence). The CDR3 has 15 amino acids. CDR3 region: CASSSGGNSGNTIYF. The CDR3 DNA follows: TGTGCCAGCAGCTCAGGTGGGAACTCTGGAAACACCATATATTTT.

This clone was detected once. The V call is TRBV7-3, the J call TRBJ2-1; no clear D. Trimming stripped 2 bases from V and 7 bases from J, with 6 bases between. The CDR3 consists of 12 residues. Germline CDR1 and CDR2: SGHTA and FQGTGA. The CDR3 is CASSLPQNEQFF. The CDR3 region has the DNA TGTGCCAGCAGCTTACCCCAAAATGAGCAGTTCTTC.

V usage is TRBV5-6 and J usage is TRBJ1-1; 9 bases are a match to TRBD1. The CDR3 has 15 amino acids. J gave up 6 bases and V 1 base, and 7 bases lay outside the gene matches. Germline loops: CDR1 SGHDT, CDR2 YYEEEE. CDR3 amino acids: CASSLLGQGGAEAFF. The CDR3, as DNA: TGTGCCAGCAGCTTGCTGGGACAGGGAGGCGCTGAAGCTTTCTTT.

This chain connects TRBV7-6 to TRBJ1-3; no clear D gene. Trimming removed 6 bases at V and 1 base at J, with 10 bases between. Looked up from germline, CDR1 is SGHVS and CDR2 is FNYEAQ. The CDR3 totals 14 residues. This CDR3 is CASSRWESGNTIYF. CDR3 coding DNA: TGTGCCAGCAGTAGGTGGGAATCTGGAAACACCATATATTTT.

The chain has TRBV6-1 and TRBJ1-2, with D perhaps TRBD1 (5 bases). V dropped 3 bases and J dropped 8 bases, with 10 bases sitting between them. The germline CDR1 and CDR2 sequences are MNHNS and SASEGT. The CDR3 is 12 residues long. The CDR3 DNA reads as TGTGCCAGCAGTGAGGGACCGGCAGGCTACACCTTC. Translating gives CASSEGPAGYTF.

The rearrangement joins TRBV7-7 to TRBJ1-2, with 7 bases matching TRBD1. CDR3 length: 13 residues. CDR1 and CDR2 from the germline V gene are SSHAT and FNYEAQ (reference sequence). The V and J ends lost 4 bases and 8 bases, in that order; junction bases with no gene match: 7. The CDR3 sequence: CASSSDDRAGYTF. The CDR3, as DNA: TGTGCCAGCAGCTCGGACGACAGGGCCGGCTACACCTTC.

The chain uses TRBV6-1 and TRBJ2-1; D is ambiguous. The CDR3 spans 11 residues. Germline values: CDR1 MNHNS, CDR2 SASEGT. Trimming removed 5 bases at V and 10 bases at J, with 9 bases between. CDR3 sequence reads: CASSLTEEQFF. CDR3 DNA sequence: TGTGCCAGCAGTCTTACAGAAGAGCAGTTCTTC.

In its sample, this clone was seen once. The chain carries TRBV7-8 and TRBJ1-2; no clear D. The CDR3 has 14 amino acids. Germline loops: CDR1 SGHVS, CDR2 FQNEAQ. Trimming shortened V by 5 bases and J by 2 bases, and 12 bases separated the two germline ends. DNA of the CDR3: TGTGCCAGCAGCCGCTTGTCGGGGAACTATGGCTACACCTTC. Translating gives CASSRLSGNYGYTF.

The chain couples TRBV14 to TRBJ1-4; D is ambiguous. The CDR3 covers 15 residues. Germline loops: CDR1 SGHDN, CDR2 FVKESK. V lost 1 base and J lost 0, with 6 bases in between. CDR3 coding DNA: TGTGCCAGCAGCCAAGGGAGACCAACTAATGAAAAACTGTTTTTT. Its translation is CASSQGRPTNEKLFF.

The J gene is TRBJ2-3, the V gene TRBV7-9, with D tentatively TRBD2 (5 bases). This CDR3 is 15 amino acids long. V lost 0 bases to trimming and J lost 4 bases, with 11 bases between them. The germline V gene encodes CDR1 SEHNR and CDR2 FQNEAQ (reference sequence). DNA for the CDR3: TGTGCCAGCAGCTTAGCAGGGAGCCAGGCAGATACGCAGTATTTT. This codes for CASSLAGSQADTQYF.

This clone was detected once. V usage is TRBV5-1 and J usage is TRBJ1-4; TRBD1 might be the D (6 bases). CDR1 is SGHRS, CDR2 YFSETQ, per germline. V was pared by 3 bases and J by 12 bases, with 15 bases between. The CDR3 sequence is 13 residues long. CDR3 coding DNA: TGCGCCAGCAGCTCGCCCGAGGGGGGGGAACTGTTTTTT. Amino acids: CASSSPEGGELFF.

CDR3: CASSQEDRGGNTIYF. CDR3 nucleotides: TGCGCCAGCAGCCAAGAGGACAGGGGGGGAAACACCATATATTTT. The chain is built from TRBV4-1 and TRBJ1-3, with 10 bases that match TRBD1. This CDR3 is built from 15 residues. The junction had 0 bases not matched to a gene; V was cut back by 0 bases and J by 4 bases. CDR1 and CDR2 (germline): MGHRA, YSYEKL.

V and J are TRBV7-2 and TRBJ2-3; 8 bases line up with TRBD2. Unmatched junction bases numbered 6, after V lost 1 base and J lost 3 bases. Germline V gives CDR1 SGHTA, CDR2 FQGNSA. The CDR3 spans 16 residues. CDR3 residues: CASSLGGGTRTDTQYF. The CDR3 coding sequence is TGTGCCAGCAGCTTAGGGGGCGGGACTAGAACAGATACGCAGTATTTT. Supplemented by reference TRBV7-2 and TRBJ2-3, the full variable domain reads GAGVSQSPSNKVTEKGKDVELRCDPISGHTALYWYRQSLGQGLEFLIYFQGNSAPDKSGLPSDRFSAERTGGSVSTLTIQRTQQEDSAVYLCASSLGGGTRTDTQYFGPGTRLTVL.

The CDR3: CASSISGGGTDTQYF. The CDR3 DNA reads TGTGCCAGTAGTATTTCGGGGGGCGGCACAGATACGCAGTATTTT. The genes are TRBV19 and TRBJ2-3; TRBD2 is a possible D gene (7 bases). This CDR3 is 15 amino acids long. Germline V lookup: CDR1 LNHDA, CDR2 SQIVND (reference sequence). Between the trimmed V and J ends, which lost 3 bases and 1 base, there was a span of 11 bases.

This chain uses TRBV5-4 with TRBJ2-7; 9 bases fit TRBD2. The germline CDR1 and CDR2 sequences are SGHNT and YYREEE (reference sequence). The J segment lost 6 bases and the V segment lost 4 bases, leaving 14 bases of the junction unmatched. This CDR3 is 16 amino acids long. CDR3 bases: TGTGCCAGCAGCCCGAAGATCGGGACTAGCCGTCTCGAGCAGTACTTC. Its protein product is CASSPKIGTSRLEQYF.

The rearrangement links TRBV6-1 to TRBJ2-1, with D possibly TRBD2 on 6 matching bases. V was pared by 6 bases and J by 8 bases, with 11 bases between. The CDR3 is made up of 12 amino acids. Looked up from germline, CDR1 is MNHNS and CDR2 is SASEGT. The CDR3 DNA is TGTGCCAGCAGGTCCCCGGGGGATGAGCAGTTCTTC. Translation gives CASRSPGDEQFF.

The chain couples TRBV27 to TRBJ1-2; the match to TRBD1 covers 8 bases. V shed 5 bases, J shed 6 bases, and the junction held 14 bases outside the gene matches. The CDR3 is 16 residues long. Looked up from germline, CDR1 is MNHEY and CDR2 is SMNVEV (reference sequence). CDR3 amino acids: CASSERGSGGLDGYTF. In DNA form, the CDR3 reads TGTGCCAGCAGTGAACGGGGGTCAGGGGGCTTGGATGGCTACACCTTC.

This chain uses TRBV19 with TRBJ2-3, with D tentatively TRBD1 (5 bases). The CDR3 extends over 16 amino acids. Germline V CDR1 and CDR2: LNHDA, SQIVND (reference sequence). Trimming left V 4 bases short and J 2 bases short, with 16 bases between. DNA of the CDR3: TGTGCCAGTAGTACGAGACAGAATCCCACCACAGATACGCAGTATTTT. It translates to CASSTRQNPTTDTQYF. Complete variable domain (other parts from reference TRBV19 and TRBJ2-3): DGGITQSPKYLFRKEGQNVTLSCEQNLNHDAMYWYRQDPGQGLRLIYYSQIVNDFQKGDIAEGYSVSREKKESFPLTVTSAQKNPTAFYLCASSTRQNPTTDTQYFGPGTRLTVL.

This rearrangement joins TRBV7-9 to TRBJ2-7; D not resolved. CDR3 length equals 12 residues. In germline, CDR1 is SEHNR, CDR2 FQNEAQ (reference sequence). Trimming removed 2 bases from V and 6 bases from J, with 8 bases in between. CDR3 loop: CASSLNWGEQYF. The DNA of the CDR3 is TGTGCCAGCAGCTTAAATTGGGGCGAGCAGTACTTC. Filled out from reference TRBV7-9 and TRBJ2-7, the complete variable domain reads DTGVSQNPRHKITKRGQNVTFRCDPISEHNRLYWYRQTLGQGPEFLTYFQNEAQLEKSRLLSDRFSAERPKGSFSTLEIQRTEQGDSAMYLCASSLNWGEQYFGPGTRLTVT.